These 15 T cell receptor beta chains originate from one sample sequenced in a study of blood T cell repertoires in COVID-19. Only in-frame clones appear in the TCRdb table, and some are missing; sequencing was by immunoSEQ multiplex PCR. The sample records around 66,000 clones, around three quarters being singletons. Sample: peripheral blood. The receptors derive from a human donor in a cohort sampled during active COVID-19.

This clone was recorded only once. This chain connects TRBV28 to TRBJ1-1; the match to TRBD1 covers 9 bases. This CDR3 has 12 residues. Germline V CDR1 and CDR2: MDHEN, SYDVKM. After removal of 6 bases from V and 5 bases from J, the junction contained 1 base not matched to a gene. In DNA, the CDR3 is TGTGCCAGCAGCGGACAGGGGACTGAAGCTTTCTTT. It encodes CASSGQGTEAFF. The full variable domain, rest sourced from reference TRBV28 and TRBJ1-1, is DVKVTQSSRYLVKRTGEKVFLECVQDMDHENMFWYRQDPGLGLRLIYFSYDVKMKEKGDIPEGYSVSREKKERFSLILESASTNQTSMYLCASSGQGTEAFFGQGTRLTVV.

The V gene is TRBV18, the J gene TRBJ1-5; TRBD1 aligns across 7 bases. The CDR3 loop spans 15 amino acids. After removal of 3 bases from V and 0 bases from J, the junction contained 2 bases not matched to a gene. The germline V gene encodes CDR1 KGHSH and CDR2 LQKENI. The CDR3 DNA is TGTGCCAGCTCACCGGGACAGCGTAGCAATCAGCCCCAGCATTTT. Protein product: CASSPGQRSNQPQHF.

This clone was counted between two and nine times. The chain links TRBV2 to TRBJ2-7; TRBD2 matches at 7 bases. The V gene end was trimmed by 4 bases and the J gene end by 4 bases; junction bases not matched to a gene: 1. This CDR3 comprises 12 residues. Per the germline V gene, CDR1 is SNHLY and CDR2 is FYNNEI. The CDR3 DNA is TGTGCCAGCAGTGCGCGGGGGTACGAGCAGTACTTC. Its protein product is CASSARGYEQYF.

This chain's CDR3 is CASSLAQGVSTEAFF. In DNA form, the CDR3 reads TGTGCCAGCAGCTTAGCGCAGGGGGTGAGCACTGAAGCTTTCTTT. The V and J genes are TRBV7-2 and TRBJ1-1; 7 nucleotides match TRBD1. Germline V gives CDR1 SGHTA, CDR2 FQGNSA. This CDR3 is built from 15 residues. V lost 0 bases, J lost 4 bases, and 5 bases stayed unmatched.

The chain recombines TRBV7-2 with TRBJ2-5; TRBD2 agrees at 10 bases. The trim removed 5 bases at V and 5 bases at J, leaving 11 bases unmatched. CDR3 length: 16 residues. CDR1 SGHTA and CDR2 FQGNSA come from the germline V gene. The CDR3 loop is CASSPSPGTSVETQYF. The CDR3 region has the DNA TGTGCCAGCAGCCCCTCACCCGGGACTAGCGTTGAGACCCAGTACTTC.

V is TRBV28 and J is TRBJ2-7, with D perhaps matching TRBD2 (6 bases). CDR1 and CDR2 from the germline V gene are MDHEN and SYDVKM. The ends were cut back, 3 bases at V and 6 bases at J, with 12 bases in the middle. The CDR3 extends over 13 amino acids. CDR3 DNA sequence: TGTGCCAGCAGTTTTGGCGGGGCCTCCGAGCAGTACTTC. This sequence encodes CASSFGGASEQYF.

The chain carries TRBV6-5 and TRBJ2-7; TRBD1 matches 10 bases. V trimming: 5 bases; J trimming: 4 bases; junction bases outside the gene matches: 8. Germline lookup yields CDR1 MNHEY and CDR2 SVGAGI. The CDR3 length is 15 residues. The CDR3 spells CASSRGDRGFYEQYF. The CDR3 nucleotides are TGTGCCAGCAGTCGGGGGGACAGGGGCTTTTACGAGCAGTACTTC.

In this sample, this clone turned up once. V gene TRBV19 combines with J gene TRBJ1-5, with TRBD1 matching 7 bases. Trimming at V came to 2 bases and at J to 4 bases, leaving 5 bases not matched to a gene. Looked up from germline, CDR1 is LNHDA and CDR2 is SQIVND (reference sequence). This CDR3 is built from 15 residues. The CDR3 loop is CASSISGQKNQPQHF. The DNA of the CDR3 is TGTGCCAGTAGTATATCGGGACAGAAGAATCAGCCCCAGCATTTT.

The V gene is TRBV10-3, the J gene TRBJ2-1; TRBD1 agrees at 7 bases. With V trimmed by 4 bases and J by 6 bases, 6 bases remained unmatched. Germline V CDR1 and CDR2: ENHRY, SYGVKD. The CDR3 runs to 14 residues. CDR3: CAISVTGSVNEQFF. The CDR3 coding sequence is TGTGCCATCAGTGTGACAGGGTCCGTCAATGAGCAGTTCTTC.

The chain joins TRBV7-2 to TRBJ1-1; TRBD1 might be the D (6 bases). The V end was cut by 5 bases, the J end by 2 bases, with 18 bases between. The germline V gene has CDR1 SGHTA and CDR2 FQGNSA. The CDR3 has 16 residues. For the CDR3, the DNA is TGTGCCAGCAGCACGACAGGACCCCGTGGTAACACTGAAGCTTTCTTT. This translates into CASSTTGPRGNTEAFF.

The V and J genes are TRBV3-1 (or the pseudogene TRBV3-2) and TRBJ1-2; D gene unclear. The CDR3 consists of 13 residues. The ends were cut back, 0 bases at V and 13 bases at J, with 15 bases in the middle. The germline gives CDR1 LGHDT, CDR2 YNNKEL (reference sequence). The CDR3 coding sequence is TGTGCCAGCAGCCAAGAAAGTCCAAGGAGTATCACCTTC. Translation gives CASSQESPRSITF.

The chain uses TRBV30 and TRBJ1-2, with a weak D call TRBD1 (5 bases). The germline CDR1 and CDR2 sequences are GTSNPN and SVGIG (reference sequence). The CDR3 runs to 13 residues. V gave up 2 bases and J gave up 5 bases, with 12 bases separating them. CDR3 nucleotide sequence: TGTGCCTGGAGTCTCTCGGGGGAATATGGCTACACCTTC. This encodes CAWSLSGEYGYTF.

The chain uses TRBV4-1 and TRBJ2-5, with 7 bases matching TRBD2. V lost 4 bases, J lost 5 bases, and 10 bases stayed unmatched. CDR3 length equals 15 residues. CDR1 and CDR2 from the germline V gene are MGHRA and YSYEKL. CDR3 residues: CASSPLPGGRETQYF. CDR3 sequence (DNA): TGCGCCAGCAGCCCGTTACCGGGGGGACGGGAGACCCAGTACTTC.

This sequence joins TRBV10-3 and TRBJ1-2, with D possibly TRBD1 on 5 matching bases. The V and J ends lost 2 bases and 5 bases respectively, with 6 bases between them. Germline V gene data show CDR1 as ENHRY and CDR2 as SYGVKD. The CDR3 length is 12 residues. The CDR3 DNA sequence: TGTGCCATCAGTGAGGGGGGGTATGGCTACACCTTC. Amino acids: CAISEGGYGYTF.

The rearrangement uses TRBV28 and TRBJ1-4; TRBD1 matches 9 bases. V dropped 6 bases and J dropped 5; count of bases not matched to a gene: 4. From germline, CDR1 is MDHEN and CDR2 SYDVKM. CDR3 length: 14 amino acids. The CDR3 sequence is CASSSGTGNEKLFF. CDR3 DNA sequence: TGTGCCAGCAGCTCCGGGACAGGGAATGAAAAACTGTTTTTT.